The rows below give T cell receptor beta chains drawn from one sample of a study of blood T cell repertoires in COVID-19. Assay: immunoSEQ multiplex PCR; the TCRdb copy retains only in-frame clones and omits some. The data contain around 260,000 clones, 83% of them singletons. Sequencing was carried out using peripheral blood. Receptors originate from a woman in her forties or fifties who had recovered from COVID-19. Both conserved end residues are part of each CDR3. The order of the fields is D gene, V gene, clone size, CDR3 length, J gene, CDR3 DNA, CDR3 protein. A D gene is named only where the DNA matches it firmly. Size values are once, few and many counts, or a class for expanded clones, and some rows have none.

d_call: -; v_call: TRBV19; clone_size: -; cdr3_length: 14; j_call: TRBJ1-4; cdr3_nt: TGTGCCAGTAGGACACAGGGTTTAGGTGAAAAACTGTTTTTT; cdr3_aa: CASRTQGLGEKLFF
d_call: -; v_call: TRBV1; clone_size: -; cdr3_length: 16; j_call: TRBJ2-5; cdr3_nt: TGCACCAGCAGCCAACCCCGGGCGGGGTGGGGGGAGACCCAGTACTTC; cdr3_aa: CTSSQPRAGWGETQYF
d_call: TRBD1; v_call: TRBV19; clone_size: -; cdr3_length: 16; j_call: TRBJ2-6; cdr3_nt: TGTGCCAGTAGTGTCCTACAGGGGGCTGGGGCCAACGTCCTGACTTTC; cdr3_aa: CASSVLQGAGANVLTF
d_call: -; v_call: TRBV12-3/TRBV12-4; clone_size: -; cdr3_length: 13; j_call: TRBJ2-7; cdr3_nt: TGTGCCAGCAGTTTGTCGAGCCAGAGGGAGCAGTACTTC; cdr3_aa: CASSLSSQREQYF
d_call: TRBD1; v_call: TRBV19; clone_size: -; cdr3_length: 17; j_call: TRBJ2-2; cdr3_nt: TGTGCCAGTAAAAGAAGAGGGGAACAGGGGTTCACCGGGGAGCTGTTTTTT; cdr3_aa: CASKRRGEQGFTGELFF
d_call: -; v_call: TRBV3-1/TRBV3-2; clone_size: -; cdr3_length: 16; j_call: TRBJ1-6; cdr3_nt: TGTGCCAGCAGCCAAGATAGGCGGGGGCGTAATTCACCCCTCCACTTT; cdr3_aa: CASSQDRRGRNSPLHF
d_call: -; v_call: TRBV27; clone_size: few; cdr3_length: 15; j_call: TRBJ1-5; cdr3_nt: TGTGCCAGCGCGACGCTTCAGGGAAGCAATCAGCCCCAGCATTTT; cdr3_aa: CASATLQGSNQPQHF
d_call: TRBD1; v_call: TRBV5-1; clone_size: -; cdr3_length: 15; j_call: TRBJ2-7; cdr3_nt: TGCGCCAGCAGCCCCGGACAGGCGAAGAGCTCCGAGCAGTACTTC; cdr3_aa: CASSPGQAKSSEQYF
d_call: -; v_call: TRBV1; clone_size: few; cdr3_length: 17; j_call: TRBJ2-2; cdr3_nt: TGCACCAGCGGCTTACCTCGGACAGGGGAAGAAACCGGGGAGCTGTTTTTT; cdr3_aa: CTSGLPRTGEETGELFF
d_call: TRBD1; v_call: TRBV5-1; clone_size: -; cdr3_length: 13; j_call: TRBJ2-2; cdr3_nt: TGCGCCAGCAGCGGTGACAGGGCCGGGGAGCTGTTTTTT; cdr3_aa: CASSGDRAGELFF
d_call: -; v_call: TRBV6-6; clone_size: -; cdr3_length: 12; j_call: TRBJ1-1; cdr3_nt: TGTGCCAGCAGTTATTCCGACACTGAAGCTTTCTTT; cdr3_aa: CASSYSDTEAFF
d_call: TRBD1; v_call: TRBV27; clone_size: -; cdr3_length: 19; j_call: TRBJ2-6; cdr3_nt: TGTGCCAGCAGTTTACTAAAGGGACAGGGGGCGCTTGGGGCCAACGTCCTGACTTTC; cdr3_aa: CASSLLKGQGALGANVLTF
d_call: -; v_call: TRBV29-1; clone_size: -; cdr3_length: 14; j_call: TRBJ2-1; cdr3_nt: TGCAGCGTCCAGAGCCGACAGAGCTACAATGAGCAGTTCTTC; cdr3_aa: CSVQSRQSYNEQFF
d_call: TRBD1; v_call: TRBV7-9; clone_size: -; cdr3_length: 15; j_call: TRBJ2-7; cdr3_nt: TGTGCCAGCAGCTTACGTGGACAGGGAAGCTACGAGCAGTACTTC; cdr3_aa: CASSLRGQGSYEQYF
d_call: TRBD1; v_call: TRBV2; clone_size: -; cdr3_length: 15; j_call: TRBJ1-3; cdr3_nt: TGTGCCAGCAGCGGACAGGTGGGGCCTGGAAACACCATATATTTT; cdr3_aa: CASSGQVGPGNTIYF
d_call: TRBD2; v_call: TRBV5-1; clone_size: -; cdr3_length: 14; j_call: TRBJ2-5; cdr3_nt: TGCGCCAGCAGTCCAAGCGGGGGGAGGGAGACCCAGTACTTC; cdr3_aa: CASSPSGGRETQYF
d_call: TRBD2; v_call: TRBV11-2; clone_size: -; cdr3_length: 18; j_call: TRBJ2-5; cdr3_nt: TGTGCCAGCAGCCCCTGGGGAACTAGCGGGCCCCGGGGTGAGACCCAGTACTTC; cdr3_aa: CASSPWGTSGPRGETQYF
d_call: -; v_call: TRBV5-4; clone_size: -; cdr3_length: 15; j_call: TRBJ1-2; cdr3_nt: TGTGCCAGCAGCTTGGGGGACCCGGGAGGGTATGGCTACACCTTC; cdr3_aa: CASSLGDPGGYGYTF
d_call: TRBD2; v_call: TRBV3-1/TRBV3-2; clone_size: -; cdr3_length: 15; j_call: TRBJ2-1; cdr3_nt: TGTGCCAGCAGCAGCTTTGCGGGGGGTGACAATGAGCAGTTCTTC; cdr3_aa: CASSSFAGGDNEQFF
d_call: -; v_call: TRBV12-3/TRBV12-4; clone_size: once; cdr3_length: 13; j_call: TRBJ2-1; cdr3_nt: TGTGCCAGCGAACTTTACCCCGAGAATGAGCAGTTCTTC; cdr3_aa: CASELYPENEQFF
d_call: TRBD1; v_call: TRBV19; clone_size: -; cdr3_length: 18; j_call: TRBJ2-7; cdr3_nt: TGTGCCAGTAGTATAGACGGGACAGGAACAGCTGGATCCTACGAGCAGTACTTC; cdr3_aa: CASSIDGTGTAGSYEQYF
d_call: TRBD2; v_call: TRBV27; clone_size: -; cdr3_length: 18; j_call: TRBJ2-3; cdr3_nt: TGTGCCAGCAGTTTACAAAGACTAGCGGGGGGAGGCACAGATACGCAGTATTTT; cdr3_aa: CASSLQRLAGGGTDTQYF
d_call: TRBD2; v_call: TRBV29-1; clone_size: -; cdr3_length: 14; j_call: TRBJ2-1; cdr3_nt: TGCAGCGTTGATCTTCGGGGGGTCGACAATGAGCAGTTCTTC; cdr3_aa: CSVDLRGVDNEQFF
d_call: -; v_call: TRBV19; clone_size: -; cdr3_length: 15; j_call: TRBJ2-7; cdr3_nt: TGTGCCAGTAGTATCACGGCAGTGTCTAGGAACGAGCAGTACTTC; cdr3_aa: CASSITAVSRNEQYF
d_call: TRBD2; v_call: TRBV4-3; clone_size: -; cdr3_length: 14; j_call: TRBJ2-7; cdr3_nt: TGCGCCAGCAGCCAAACTAGCGGGAGAATCGAGCAGTACTTC; cdr3_aa: CASSQTSGRIEQYF
d_call: -; v_call: TRBV30; clone_size: -; cdr3_length: 15; j_call: TRBJ1-1; cdr3_nt: TGTGCCTGGAGTCCATCCGGGACACTTAACACTGAAGCTTTCTTT; cdr3_aa: CAWSPSGTLNTEAFF
d_call: TRBD1; v_call: TRBV5-6; clone_size: -; cdr3_length: 14; j_call: TRBJ1-2; cdr3_nt: TGTGCCAGCAGCGGGGAGGGACAGGGATTTGGCTACACCTTC; cdr3_aa: CASSGEGQGFGYTF
d_call: -; v_call: TRBV5-5; clone_size: -; cdr3_length: 17; j_call: TRBJ1-1; cdr3_nt: TGTGCCAGCAGCCCGAGTTATTCGAGGACAGCGAACACTGAAGCTTTCTTT; cdr3_aa: CASSPSYSRTANTEAFF
d_call: -; v_call: TRBV4-3; clone_size: -; cdr3_length: 15; j_call: TRBJ1-1; cdr3_nt: TGCGCCAGCAGCCAAGATGTCTCTTTTTCAGGGGAAGCTTTCTTT; cdr3_aa: CASSQDVSFSGEAFF
d_call: TRBD1; v_call: TRBV5-1; clone_size: few; cdr3_length: 17; j_call: TRBJ2-1; cdr3_nt: TGCGCCAGCAGCACGGAACCACCGGGACAGGGGGCGAATGAGCAGTTCTTC; cdr3_aa: CASSTEPPGQGANEQFF
d_call: -; v_call: TRBV3-1/TRBV3-2; clone_size: -; cdr3_length: 12; j_call: TRBJ2-7; cdr3_nt: TGTGCCAGCAGCAGGGGGGGGTACGAGCAGTACTTC; cdr3_aa: CASSRGGYEQYF
d_call: -; v_call: TRBV7-2; clone_size: -; cdr3_length: 13; j_call: TRBJ2-3; cdr3_nt: TGTGCCAGCAGCTCAGGCAGGGCAGATACGCAGTATTTT; cdr3_aa: CASSSGRADTQYF
d_call: -; v_call: TRBV6-1; clone_size: -; cdr3_length: 15; j_call: TRBJ2-3; cdr3_nt: TGTGCCAGCAGTGAACCCAGGGTCAGGACAGATACGCAGTATTTT; cdr3_aa: CASSEPRVRTDTQYF